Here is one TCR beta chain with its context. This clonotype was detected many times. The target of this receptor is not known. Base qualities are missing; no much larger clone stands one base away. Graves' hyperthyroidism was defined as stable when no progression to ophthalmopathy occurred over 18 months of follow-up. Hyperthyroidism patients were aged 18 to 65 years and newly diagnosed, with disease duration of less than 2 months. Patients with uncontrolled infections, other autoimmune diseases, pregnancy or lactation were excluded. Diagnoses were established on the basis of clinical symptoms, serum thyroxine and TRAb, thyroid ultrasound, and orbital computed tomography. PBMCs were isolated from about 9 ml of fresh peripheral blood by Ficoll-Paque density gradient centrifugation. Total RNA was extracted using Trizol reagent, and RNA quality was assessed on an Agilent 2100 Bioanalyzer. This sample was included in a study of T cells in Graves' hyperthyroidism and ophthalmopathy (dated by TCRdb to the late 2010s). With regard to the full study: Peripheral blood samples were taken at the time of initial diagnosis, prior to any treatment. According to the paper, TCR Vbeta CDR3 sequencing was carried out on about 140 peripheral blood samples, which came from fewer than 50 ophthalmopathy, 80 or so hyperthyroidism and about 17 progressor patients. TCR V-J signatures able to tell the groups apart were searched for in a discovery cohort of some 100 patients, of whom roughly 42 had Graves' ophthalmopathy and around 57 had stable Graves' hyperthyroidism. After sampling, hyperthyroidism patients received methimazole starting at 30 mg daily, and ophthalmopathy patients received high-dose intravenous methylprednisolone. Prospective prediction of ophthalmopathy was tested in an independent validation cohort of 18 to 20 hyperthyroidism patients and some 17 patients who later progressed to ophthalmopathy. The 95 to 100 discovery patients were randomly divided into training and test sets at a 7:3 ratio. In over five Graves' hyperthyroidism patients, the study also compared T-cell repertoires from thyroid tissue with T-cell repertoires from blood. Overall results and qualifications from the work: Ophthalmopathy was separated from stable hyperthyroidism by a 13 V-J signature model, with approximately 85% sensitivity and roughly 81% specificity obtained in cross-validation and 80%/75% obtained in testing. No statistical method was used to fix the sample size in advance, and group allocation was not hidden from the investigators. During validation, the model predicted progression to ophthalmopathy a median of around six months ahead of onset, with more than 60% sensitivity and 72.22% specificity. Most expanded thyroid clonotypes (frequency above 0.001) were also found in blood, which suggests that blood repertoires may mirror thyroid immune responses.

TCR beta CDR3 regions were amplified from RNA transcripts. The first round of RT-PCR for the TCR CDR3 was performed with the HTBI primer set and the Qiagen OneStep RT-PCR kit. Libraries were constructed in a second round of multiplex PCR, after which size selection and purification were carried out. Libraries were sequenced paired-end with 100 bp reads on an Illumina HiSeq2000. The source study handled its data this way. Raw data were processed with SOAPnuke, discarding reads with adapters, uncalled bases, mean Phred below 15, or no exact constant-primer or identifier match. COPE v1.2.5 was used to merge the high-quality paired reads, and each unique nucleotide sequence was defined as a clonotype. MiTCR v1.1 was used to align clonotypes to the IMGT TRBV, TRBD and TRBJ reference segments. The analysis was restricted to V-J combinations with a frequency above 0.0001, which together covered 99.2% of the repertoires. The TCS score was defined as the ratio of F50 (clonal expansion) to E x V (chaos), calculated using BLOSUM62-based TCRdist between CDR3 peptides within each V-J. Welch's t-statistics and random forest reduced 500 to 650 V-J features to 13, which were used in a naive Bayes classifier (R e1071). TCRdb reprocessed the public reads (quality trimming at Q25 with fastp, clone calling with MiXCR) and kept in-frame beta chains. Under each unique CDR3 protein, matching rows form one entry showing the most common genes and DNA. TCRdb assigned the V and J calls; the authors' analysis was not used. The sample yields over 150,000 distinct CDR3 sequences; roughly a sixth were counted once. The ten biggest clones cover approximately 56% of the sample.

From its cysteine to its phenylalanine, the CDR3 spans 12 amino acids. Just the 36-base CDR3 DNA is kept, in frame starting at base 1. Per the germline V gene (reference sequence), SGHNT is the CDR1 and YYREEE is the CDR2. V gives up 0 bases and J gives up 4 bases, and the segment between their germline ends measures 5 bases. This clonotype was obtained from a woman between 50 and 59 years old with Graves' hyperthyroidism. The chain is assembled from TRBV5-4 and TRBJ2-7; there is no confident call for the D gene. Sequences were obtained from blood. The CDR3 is CASSLVGYEQYF. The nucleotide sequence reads TGTGCCAGCAGCTTGGTGGGGTACGAGCAGTACTTC.